One sample yielded the 7 T cell receptor beta chains listed below, sequenced in a study of Ad26.COV2.S vaccination and SARS-CoV-2 variants. The treatment here: some 19 received Ad26.COV2.S at low or high dose, single or two shots; a few received placebo; per-sample allocation not given. Repertoires come from day 63 after the first vaccine or placebo injection. Repertoires were generated with immunoSEQ multiplex PCR, while TCRdb's copy carries only in-frame clones and drops some. The table lists roughly 380,000 clones, around 83% of them singletons, with 2.5% to 3.5% in the top ten. The source was peripheral blood, collected in a trial of Ad26.COV2.S vaccine versus placebo. These receptors came from a person aged 18 to 65 who received the Ad26.COV2.S COVID-19 vaccine or a placebo.

The chain links TRBV19 to TRBJ2-6, with TRBD2 as a possible D gene (6 bases). The germline CDR1 and CDR2 sequences are LNHDA and SQIVND (reference sequence). The germline V and J ends were trimmed by 6 bases and 0 bases, with 12 bases remaining between them. This CDR3 contains 16 residues. The CDR3 spells CASRAGLLSGANVLTF. Written as DNA, the CDR3 is TGTGCCAGTAGAGCGGGCCTTCTCTCTGGGGCCAACGTCCTGACTTTC.

This chain joins TRBV24-1 and TRBJ2-2; 7 positions match TRBD1. Germline CDR1 and CDR2: KGHDR and SFDVKD. The CDR3 extends over 15 amino acids. Losses at the gene ends were 4 bases for V and 3 bases for J; bases not matched to a gene: 4. CDR3 coding DNA: TGTGCCACCAGTGAGCAAGACAGGGACACCGGGGAGCTGTTTTTT. Amino acids: CATSEQDRDTGELFF.

CDR3 residues: CASSLGGKTYEQYF. Here the CDR3 DNA reads TGTGCCAGCAGCTTAGGAGGGAAGACCTACGAGCAGTACTTC. J is TRBJ2-7 and V is TRBV7-9, with TRBD2 as a possible D gene (5 bases). This CDR3 comprises 14 residues. The germline V and J ends were trimmed by 1 base and 2 bases, with 9 bases remaining between them. In germline, CDR1 is SEHNR, CDR2 FQNEAQ (reference sequence).

The chain couples TRBV9 to TRBJ2-7; D not certain. The length of the CDR3 is 14 residues. Trimming pared 0 bases from V and 1 base from J, leaving 8 bases between. Per germline, CDR1 SGDLS and CDR2 YYNGEE. The DNA for the CDR3 is TGTGCCAGCAGCGTAGACTTGCTGTCCTACGAGCAGTACTTC. Protein sequence: CASSVDLLSYEQYF.

The CDR3 spells CASRGERTEAFF. CDR3 nucleotide sequence: TGCGCCAGCAGAGGGGAACGGACTGAAGCTTTCTTT. The chain joins TRBV23-1 to TRBJ1-1; D may be TRBD1 (5 bases). TRBV23-1 qualifies as an ORF whose function is uncertain. The CDR3 is 12 residues long. V was cut by 6 bases and J by 5 bases, with 10 bases left in between.

This clone was recorded once. Other DNA sequences within the sample encode an identical CDR3. The rearrangement uses TRBV19 and TRBJ2-1; D not resolved. The germline gives CDR1 LNHDA, CDR2 SQIVND (reference sequence). Trimming pared 4 bases from V and 4 bases from J, leaving 8 bases between. This CDR3 region has 13 residues. The CDR3 sequence: CASSRTAYNEQFF. Here the CDR3 DNA reads TGTGCCAGTAGTAGGACCGCATACAATGAGCAGTTCTTC.

The chain has TRBV15 and TRBJ2-1; tentatively, D is TRBD2 (5 bases). The CDR3 is 14 amino acids. From germline, CDR1 is LNHNV and CDR2 YYDKDF (reference sequence). V was cut by 8 bases and J by 7 bases, with 18 bases left in between. CDR3 sequence reads: CATQRTGEFNEQFF. CDR3 nucleotides: TGTGCCACCCAGAGGACCGGGGAGTTTAATGAGCAGTTCTTC.